The 25 T cell receptor beta chains reported below all come from one sample, sequenced in a study of T cells after yellow fever vaccination. TCRdb recomputed calls from the 5' RACE reads with MiXCR, one row per CDR3 protein. The table records approximately 510,000 distinct CDR3 sequences, just over 20% of them present only once. The sequenced sample was PBMCs, obtained roughly 20 days after the first yellow fever vaccination. The receptors shown here come from a man aged 18-30 years who received the YFV17D yellow fever vaccine.

The CDR3 sequence is CASSSPDRTYEQYV. The CDR3 coding sequence is TGTGCCAGCAGTTCCCCCGACAGAACCTACGAGCAGTACGTC. V gene TRBV28 combines with J gene TRBJ2-7; tentative D call: TRBD1 (5 bases). The CDR3 spans 14 residues. The V end lost 4 bases, the J end lost 2 bases, and 12 bases lay between the germline ends. Germline V gene lookup returns CDR1 MDHEN and CDR2 SYDVKM.

The CDR3 region is CASSPYGTQYF. The CDR3 DNA is TGTGCCAGCAGCCCCTACGGGACCCAGTACTTC. The gene calls are TRBV11-2 and TRBJ2-5; D remains ambiguous. Trimming took 5 bases from V and 7 from J, leaving 8 bases between them. Per the germline V gene, CDR1 is SGHAT and CDR2 is FQNNGV. The CDR3 extends over 11 amino acids.

The J gene is TRBJ2-2, the V gene TRBV14; 10 nucleotides match TRBD1. Germline-derived CDR1 and CDR2 are SGHDN and FVKESK. The CDR3 runs to 17 residues. J gave up 4 bases and V 1 base, and 6 bases lay outside the gene matches. The CDR3 sequence: CASSQGSRTGGTGELFF. CDR3 DNA: TGTGCCAGCAGCCAAGGGTCTAGGACAGGGGGCACCGGGGAGCTGTTTTTT. Full variable domain (remainder filled in from reference TRBV14 and TRBJ2-2): EAGVTQFPSHSVIEKGQTVTLRCDPISGHDNLYWYRRVMGKEIKFLLHFVKESKQDESGMPNNRFLAERTGGTYSTLKVQPAELEDSGVYFCASSQGSRTGGTGELFFGEGSRLTVL.

This clonotype turned up a few times. The chain couples TRBV7-3 to TRBJ2-3, with 8 bases identical to TRBD2. The CDR3 runs 14 residues. In germline, CDR1 is SGHTA, CDR2 FQGTGA. The ends lost 3 bases at V and 4 bases at J; junction bases unmatched: 3. The CDR3 region is CASSLTGGSDTQYF. For the CDR3, the DNA is TGTGCCAGCAGCTTGACGGGGGGGTCAGATACGCAGTATTTT.

This clonotype was recorded a few times. The chain recombines TRBV28 with TRBJ2-1; 7 nucleotides line up with TRBD2. Germline-derived CDR1 and CDR2 are MDHEN and SYDVKM. The V and J ends lost 3 bases and 7 bases, in that order; junction bases with no gene match: 9. There are 15 residues in the CDR3. The CDR3 reads CASSFRGGSQNEQFF. The DNA of the CDR3 is TGTGCCAGCAGTTTCCGCGGGGGATCGCAGAATGAGCAGTTCTTC. Based on the CDR3 plus reference TRBV28 and TRBJ2-1, the full variable domain is DVKVTQSSRYLVKRTGEKVFLECVQDMDHENMFWYRQDPGLGLRLIYFSYDVKMKEKGDIPEGYSVSREKKERFSLILESASTNQTSMYLCASSFRGGSQNEQFFGPGTRLTVL.

V and J are TRBV6-1 and TRBJ2-1; 11 bases fit TRBD2. V was clipped by 3 bases and J by 6 bases; unmatched bases: 1. The germline CDR1 and CDR2 sequences are MNHNS and SASEGT. The CDR3 has 14 residues. The CDR3 is CASSDSGGANEQFF. The CDR3 DNA follows: TGTGCCAGCAGTGATAGCGGGGGGGCCAATGAGCAGTTCTTC.

This clonotype showed up just a few times. The chain carries TRBV11-1 and TRBJ1-5; 7 bases line up with TRBD1. Germline CDR1 SGHAT, CDR2 FQDESV (reference sequence). The length of the CDR3 is 18 residues. Trimming cost V 5 bases and J 0 bases; bases outside gene matches: 13. The CDR3 nucleotides are TGTGCCAGCAGCGGTGACAGGGAGAGGCGAGATAGCAATCAGCCCCAGCATTTT. It yields the protein CASSGDRERRDSNQPQHF.

This sequence joins TRBV7-8 and TRBJ2-5; perhaps D is TRBD1 or TRBD2 (6 bases each). V lost 2 bases to trimming and J lost 5 bases, with 21 bases between them. Germline values: CDR1 SGHVS, CDR2 FQNEAQ. There are 17 residues in the CDR3. CDR3 protein: CASSLRGRVAQMETQYF. The CDR3 DNA sequence: TGTGCCAGCAGCTTACGGGGGCGAGTAGCGCAAATGGAGACCCAGTACTTC.

The chain combines TRBV15 with TRBJ2-5; weak D call: TRBD1 (5 bases). Trimming took off 1 base at V and 3 bases at J, with 9 bases between the two ends. The CDR3 is 14 amino acids. Germline V gene lookup returns CDR1 LNHNV and CDR2 YYDKDF (reference sequence). The CDR3 DNA reads as TGTGCCACCAGCAGAGGGGCAGGGAAAGAGACCCAGTACTTC. This encodes CATSRGAGKETQYF. The full variable domain, rest sourced from reference TRBV15 and TRBJ2-5, is DAMVIQNPRYQVTQFGKPVTLSCSQTLNHNVMYWYQQKSSQAPKLLFHYYDKDFNNEADTPDNFQSRRPNTSFCFLDIRSPGLGDTAMYLCATSRGAGKETQYFGPGTRLLVL.

J is TRBJ2-2 and V is TRBV27; 10 nucleotides match TRBD2. The germline CDR1 and CDR2 sequences are MNHEY and SMNVEV (reference sequence). The CDR3 totals 18 residues. The V gene end was trimmed by 1 base and the J gene end by 2 bases; junction bases not matched to a gene: 7. DNA for the CDR3: TGTGCCAGCAGTTTATTTAGGACTAGCGGATCCAACACCGGGGAGCTGTTTTTT. It codes for CASSLFRTSGSNTGELFF.

A few counts support this clonotype. The rearrangement links TRBV4-1 to TRBJ2-3; D unresolved. CDR3 length equals 14 residues. Trimming shortened V by 1 base and J by 0 bases, and 5 bases separated the two germline ends. Germline CDR1 and CDR2: MGHRA and YSYEKL. The CDR3 loop reads CASSQVPSTDTQYF. The CDR3 coding sequence is TGCGCCAGCAGCCAAGTCCCAAGCACAGATACGCAGTATTTT.

This clonotype was seen more than once but under ten times. The genes are TRBV12-3 or TRBV12-4 and TRBJ1-6; perhaps TRBD1 as D (5 bases). The CDR3 length is 15 residues. V lost 2 bases and J lost 7, with 12 bases in between. The CDR3 region has the DNA TGTGCCAGCAGTTTAAGCCGACAGTTGAATTCACCCCTCCACTTT. It specifies CASSLSRQLNSPLHF.

This clonotype has more than one count but fewer than ten. This chain joins TRBV10-1 and TRBJ2-5, with 11 nucleotides matching TRBD2. This CDR3 is 15 amino acids long. The germline gives CDR1 WNHNN, CDR2 SYGVQD (reference sequence). J lost 5 bases, V lost 2 bases, and 4 bases had no gene match. The DNA of the CDR3 is TGCGCCAGCAGTGAGACTAGCGGGGGTGCTGAGACCCAGTACTTC. This translates into CASSETSGGAETQYF.

This clonotype was counted between two and nine times. The J gene is TRBJ2-1, the V gene TRBV20-1, with 7 bases fitting TRBD2. The V gene's germline CDR1 is DFQATT and CDR2 SNEGSKA (reference sequence). This CDR3 is 13 amino acids long. The trim removed 5 bases at V and 0 bases at J, leaving 1 base unmatched. The CDR3 DNA sequence: TGCAGTGCTCCGGGGGGCTCCTACAATGAGCAGTTCTTC. Residues: CSAPGGSYNEQFF.

There are a few counts of this clonotype. The rearrangement links TRBV4-3 to TRBJ2-4; no clear D gene. The length of the CDR3 is 19 residues. V shed 1 base and J shed 1 base, with 20 bases lying between them. Germline V lookup: CDR1 LGHNA, CDR2 YSLEER. The CDR3 sequence is CASSQAVNRIMWAKNIQYF. CDR3 coding DNA: TGCGCCAGCAGCCAAGCGGTAAATAGGATAATGTGGGCCAAAAACATTCAGTACTTC.

This clonotype was picked up a small number of times. This chain links TRBV7-9 with TRBJ2-3; TRBD1 is a possible D gene (5 bases). The germline V gene encodes CDR1 SEHNR and CDR2 FQNEAQ (reference sequence). V lost 5 bases to trimming and J lost 3 bases, with 15 bases between them. The CDR3 loop spans 15 amino acids. In DNA form, the CDR3 reads TGTGCCAGCAGCCCCTCTGGGGCCCGGACAGATACGCAGTATTTT. This translates into CASSPSGARTDTQYF.

This clonotype has more than one count but fewer than ten. The CDR3 loop reads CASSKIRGLYGYTF. CDR3 DNA: TGTGCCAGTAGCAAAATTCGGGGCCTCTATGGCTACACCTTC. V and J are TRBV19 and TRBJ1-2, with a weak D call TRBD1 (5 bases). Germline-derived CDR1 and CDR2 are LNHDA and SQIVND (reference sequence). CDR3 length: 14 residues. V lost 6 bases, J lost 4 bases, and 15 bases lay in between.

This clonotype came up a few times. V and J are TRBV6-5 and TRBJ1-1; 12 nucleotides match TRBD1. CDR1 and CDR2 from the germline V gene are MNHEY and SVGAGI. The CDR3 totals 17 residues. With V trimmed by 4 bases and J by 4 bases, 10 bases remained unmatched. CDR3 sequence reads: CASSLMWDRGPGTEAFF. For the CDR3, the DNA is TGTGCCAGCAGTTTAATGTGGGACAGGGGGCCAGGCACTGAAGCTTTCTTT.

The chain links TRBV12-3 or TRBV12-4 to TRBJ2-2, with 8 bases lining up with TRBD2. V lost 5 bases and J lost 9; bases outside the gene matches: 14. The CDR3 length is 16 residues. As DNA, the CDR3 is TGTGCCAGCAGTCCACGGGAGGGTAGCTTATTCAGGGAGCTGTTTTTT. Amino acid sequence: CASSPREGSLFRELFF.

The chain carries TRBV7-2 and TRBJ2-2; D remains ambiguous. Deletions cut 2 bases from V and 6 bases from J, with 13 bases between. Germline CDR1 SGHTA, CDR2 FQGNSA. The length of the CDR3 is 15 residues. DNA for the CDR3: TGTGCCAGCAGCTTAATCTTCATCGTTGCCGGGGAGCTGTTTTTT. It translates to CASSLIFIVAGELFF.

This clonotype was found many times. This chain joins TRBV20-1 and TRBJ2-7, with 7 bases that match TRBD1. This CDR3 region has 13 residues. Germline V lookup: CDR1 DFQATT, CDR2 SNEGSKA (reference sequence). J was trimmed by 7 bases and V by 3 bases; bases with no gene match: 9. CDR3 nucleotides: TGCAGTGCTAGGGAACCGGGACAGCGGGAGCAGTACTTC. It codes for CSAREPGQREQYF.

This clonotype was detected a few times. The chain is built from TRBV6-1 and TRBJ2-5, with TRBD1 identical over 9 bases. V trimming: 5 bases; J trimming: 5 bases; junction bases outside the gene matches: 12. Germline loops: CDR1 MNHNS, CDR2 SASEGT. The CDR3 loop spans 16 amino acids. This chain's CDR3 is CASSTTTGGGWETQYF. The CDR3 DNA is TGTGCCAGCAGTACAACGACAGGGGGAGGGTGGGAGACCCAGTACTTC.

The J gene is TRBJ2-1, the V gene TRBV28; 15 bases line up with TRBD2. V trimming: 4 bases; J trimming: 5 bases; junction bases outside the gene matches: 0. There are 15 residues in the CDR3. Germline CDR1 and CDR2: MDHEN and SYDVKM. This chain's CDR3 is CASSWTSGGDNEQFF. The CDR3 DNA reads TGTGCCAGCAGTTGGACTAGCGGGGGGGACAATGAGCAGTTCTTC.

This clonotype was recorded a few times. V is TRBV5-1 and J is TRBJ2-6, with D uncertain. Germline V gene sequence: CDR1 SGHRS, CDR2 YFSETQ. Trimming took 5 bases from V and 0 from J, leaving 9 bases between them. This CDR3 has 15 amino acids. The CDR3: CASREALSGANVLTF. The CDR3 nucleotides read TGCGCCAGCAGGGAAGCCCTCTCTGGGGCCAACGTCCTGACTTTC.

This clonotype has a handful of counts. The V and J genes are TRBV20-1 and TRBJ1-2; 10 nucleotides line up with TRBD1. V was pared by 5 bases and J by 6 bases, with 12 bases of the junction left unmatched. The CDR3 length is 15 residues. CDR1 DFQATT and CDR2 SNEGSKA come from the germline V gene (reference sequence). The CDR3 sequence: CSAFSRDRGRDGYTF. CDR3 DNA sequence: TGCAGTGCTTTTTCCCGGGACAGGGGCCGGGATGGCTACACCTTC.